The 18 T cell receptor beta chains below all came from one sample that was sequenced in a study of cytomegalovirus exposure and HLA in healthy donors. The PCR used 60 Vbeta and 13 Jbeta primers. TCRdb's copy holds only in-frame clones and misses some; the assay was immunoSEQ multiplex PCR. The sample totals 25,000 to 40,000 clones; its top ten clones hold 4.5% to 5.5%. The sequenced material came from PBMCs. These receptors were taken from a female donor in good health and CMV-seronegative.

This chain uses TRBV6-6 with TRBJ1-5; D might be TRBD1 (6 bases). Germline V lookup: CDR1 MNHNY, CDR2 SVGAGI (reference sequence). V was shortened by 2 bases and J by 4 bases, with 15 bases between the two germline ends. This CDR3 is 16 amino acids long. The CDR3 DNA reads TGTGCCAGCAGTTACCTCAGGACAGAGGGGAATCAGCCCCAGCATTTT. Protein: CASSYLRTEGNQPQHF.

This sequence joins TRBV7-8 and TRBJ1-1; D is unresolved. The CDR3 covers 16 residues. V shed 1 base and J shed 0 bases, with 12 bases lying between them. Germline lookup yields CDR1 SGHVS and CDR2 FQNEAQ. The CDR3: CASSLGIREMNTEAFF. DNA of the CDR3: TGTGCCAGCAGCTTAGGAATTCGGGAGATGAACACTGAAGCTTTCTTT.

This chain uses TRBV5-5 with TRBJ1-2; TRBD1 might be the D (6 bases). The V end lost 3 bases, the J end lost 3 bases, and 15 bases lay between the germline ends. The CDR3 contains 15 residues. CDR1 is SGHKS and CDR2 is YYEKEE in the germline V gene (reference sequence). The CDR3 spells CASSSADSRHYGYTF. CDR3 nucleotide sequence: TGTGCCAGCAGCTCCGCGGACAGCCGGCACTATGGCTACACCTTC.

This chain joins TRBV28 and TRBJ1-1, with 8 bases that match TRBD1. The CDR3 loop spans 15 amino acids. Trimming took 6 bases from V and 0 from J; bases not matched to a gene: 6. Looked up from germline, CDR1 is MDHEN and CDR2 is SYDVKM. CDR3 amino acids: CASRTSDRVNTEAFF. CDR3 DNA: TGTGCCAGCAGAACCTCGGACAGGGTGAACACTGAAGCTTTCTTT.

The gene calls are TRBV9 and TRBJ1-2; 11 bases agree with TRBD1. The CDR3 sequence is 15 residues long. Germline V gene data show CDR1 as SGDLS and CDR2 as YYNGEE. Trimming removed 4 bases from V and 5 bases from J; junction bases left unmatched: 7. The chain's CDR3 is CASSPPGQGVYGYTF. CDR3 DNA: TGTGCCAGCAGCCCTCCGGGACAGGGGGTTTATGGCTACACCTTC.

The chain links TRBV19 to TRBJ1-6; TRBD1 is a possible D gene (5 bases). The germline V gene has CDR1 LNHDA and CDR2 SQIVND (reference sequence). Trimming removed 6 bases at V and 8 bases at J, with 11 bases between. The CDR3 covers 13 residues. CDR3 sequence: CASRGREDSPLHF. CDR3 in DNA: TGTGCCAGTAGGGGGCGGGAAGATTCACCCCTCCACTTT.

The CDR3 DNA reads as TGTGCCAGCAGTTTATCAGGGCCTCCCCGTCGTGATGGCTACACCTTC. Translating it yields CASSLSGPPRRDGYTF. The chain links TRBV28 to TRBJ1-2; possible D gene TRBD1, 5 bases. The germline gives CDR1 MDHEN, CDR2 SYDVKM. There are 16 residues in the CDR3. Between the trimmed V and J ends, which lost 1 base and 6 bases, there was a span of 18 bases.

The chain is built from TRBV5-4 and TRBJ2-7; D is possibly TRBD1 (6 bases). The CDR3 sequence is 14 residues long. Trimming took 3 bases from V and 7 from J, leaving 17 bases between them. Looked up from germline, CDR1 is SGHNT and CDR2 is YYREEE (reference sequence). The CDR3 coding sequence is TGTGCCAGCAGCTGGGGACCGGGTGGGACAGAGCAGTACTTC. Translating it yields CASSWGPGGTEQYF.

The chain recombines TRBV4-1 with TRBJ2-3; TRBD1 is a possible D gene (6 bases). Trimming took 2 bases from V and 0 from J, leaving 15 bases between them. The CDR3 contains 17 residues. Germline CDR1 reads MGHRA; CDR2 reads YSYEKL. The CDR3 region is CASSQPDRSPSTDTQYF. The DNA for the CDR3 is TGCGCCAGCAGCCAACCGGACAGATCTCCTAGCACAGATACGCAGTATTTT.

The chain couples TRBV4-1 to TRBJ1-1; D might be TRBD1 (5 bases). The germline V and J ends were trimmed by 4 bases and 6 bases, with 12 bases remaining between them. Germline assignment: CDR1 MGHRA and CDR2 YSYEKL. CDR3 length: 13 residues. This chain's CDR3 is CASSRQGIAEAFF. CDR3 nucleotides: TGCGCCAGCAGCCGCCAGGGTATTGCTGAAGCTTTCTTT.

This rearrangement joins TRBV6-5 to TRBJ1-1, with TRBD1 as a possible D gene (5 bases). The CDR3 is 14 residues long. CDR1 is MNHEY, CDR2 SVGAGI, per germline. V lost 2 bases, J lost 1 base, and 8 bases lay in between. Here the CDR3 DNA reads TGTGCCAGCAGTTACGCGACAGCGAACACTGAAGCTTTCTTT. It yields the protein CASSYATANTEAFF.

The chain employs TRBV30 and TRBJ1-6; TRBD1 might be the D (5 bases). The V end was cut by 2 bases, the J end by 9 bases, with 11 bases between. The CDR3 is 13 residues long. From germline, CDR1 is GTSNPN and CDR2 SVGIG (reference sequence). This CDR3 reads CAWSSQGGSPLHF. The CDR3 DNA reads as TGTGCCTGGAGTAGCCAGGGAGGTTCACCCCTCCACTTT. The whole variable domain, filled in from reference TRBV30 and TRBJ1-6, reads SQTIHQWPATLVQPVGSPLSLECTVEGTSNPNLYWYRQAAGRGLQLLFYSVGIGQISSEVPQNLSASRPQDRQFILSSKKLLLSDSGFYLCAWSSQGGSPLHFGNGTRLTVT.

The CDR3 loop reads CAITRDSAGELFF. The DNA of the CDR3 is TGTGCCATCACTCGGGACAGTGCGGGGGAGCTGTTTTTT. V and J are TRBV10-3 and TRBJ2-2; 7 bases align to TRBD1. Per the germline V gene, CDR1 is ENHRY and CDR2 is SYGVKD. Unmatched junction bases numbered 7, after V lost 7 bases and J lost 8 bases. This CDR3 is 13 amino acids long.

V is TRBV6-5 and J is TRBJ1-2; TRBD1 is a possible D gene (6 bases). Germline V CDR1 and CDR2: MNHEY, SVGAGI. Deletions cut 0 bases from V and 6 bases from J, with 8 bases between. This CDR3 is 13 amino acids long. The CDR3 here is CASSYSYRDGYTF. In DNA form, the CDR3 reads TGTGCCAGCAGTTACTCTTACAGGGATGGCTACACCTTC.

The V gene is TRBV19, the J gene TRBJ1-1; D may be TRBD1 (5 bases). The CDR3 contains 14 residues. Per the germline V gene, CDR1 is LNHDA and CDR2 is SQIVND (reference sequence). The V gene lost 7 bases and the J gene lost 3 bases, with 15 bases spanning the gap. CDR3 region: CASNPEWGDTEAFF. CDR3 sequence (DNA): TGTGCCAGTAATCCCGAGTGGGGGGACACTGAAGCTTTCTTT.

V and J are TRBV9 and TRBJ1-1; 12 bases fit TRBD1. After removal of 3 bases from V and 7 bases from J, the junction contained 4 bases not matched to a gene. Germline V gives CDR1 SGDLS, CDR2 YYNGEE. The CDR3 loop spans 14 amino acids. The CDR3 bases are TGTGCCAGCAGCGGGGGACAGGGGGCTAATGAAGCTTTCTTT. Translating gives CASSGGQGANEAFF.

This CDR3 reads CAQQTPGTTDTQYF. In DNA form, the CDR3 reads TGTGCCCAGCAGACCCCGGGTACCACAGATACGCAGTATTTT. V gene TRBV2 combines with J gene TRBJ2-3, with D hard to call. The germline V gene has CDR1 SNHLY and CDR2 FYNNEI. Trimming cost V 11 bases and J 2 bases, with 17 bases left between them. The CDR3 has 14 residues.

The chain carries TRBV10-1 and TRBJ2-7; 7 positions match TRBD1. Germline lookup yields CDR1 WNHNN and CDR2 SYGVQD (reference sequence). V was pared by 6 bases and J by 1 base, with 9 bases of the junction left unmatched. The CDR3 is made up of 15 amino acids. The CDR3 is CASSADRDGSYEQYF. The CDR3 DNA reads TGCGCCAGCAGCGCCGACAGGGATGGTTCCTACGAGCAGTACTTC.